What follows are 32 T cell receptor beta chains derived from one specimen sequenced in a study of blood T cell repertoires in COVID-19. Assay used: immunoSEQ multiplex PCR; TCRdb lists only in-frame clones, some missing. The table includes 150,000 to 200,000 clones, 80% to 90% detected once. Sequences were obtained from peripheral blood. The receptors stem from a man between 65 and 80 years old with active or convalescent COVID-19.

The chain employs TRBV10-1 and TRBJ2-1; TRBD2 is a possible D gene (6 bases). Germline V gives CDR1 WNHNN, CDR2 SYGVQD (reference sequence). CDR3 length equals 12 residues. Deletions cut 4 bases from V and 5 bases from J, with 6 bases between. The CDR3 coding sequence is TGCGCCAGCAGTGGGGGGGACAATGAGCAGTTCTTC. It codes for CASSGGDNEQFF.

This chain links TRBV27 with TRBJ2-1; 10 bases match TRBD2. The CDR3 is made up of 15 amino acids. Per germline, CDR1 MNHEY and CDR2 SMNVEV (reference sequence). V lost 3 bases to trimming and J lost 5 bases; unmatched junction nucleotides: 4. CDR3 nucleotides: TGTGCCAGCAGTTTCTCTAGCGGGGGCCACAATGAGCAGTTCTTC. Its protein is CASSFSSGGHNEQFF.

This rearrangement joins TRBV28 to TRBJ1-2, with TRBD1 matching 11 bases. V dropped 8 bases and J dropped 2; count of bases not matched to a gene: 7. The CDR3 is 15 residues long. In germline, CDR1 is MDHEN, CDR2 SYDVKM. CDR3 nucleotide sequence: TGTGCCAGCCTCCGGGACAGGGGGTGGAACTATGGCTACACCTTC. Its translation is CASLRDRGWNYGYTF.

CDR3 sequence (DNA): TGTGCCTGGGGTACAGGGTTGGGAAACACCATATATTTT. Its protein product is CAWGTGLGNTIYF. This rearrangement joins TRBV30 to TRBJ1-3, with a possible D match to TRBD1 (6 bases). V lost 5 bases, J lost 4 bases, and 12 bases lay in between. CDR3 size: 13 residues. The V gene's germline CDR1 is GTSNPN and CDR2 SVGIG (reference sequence).

This clone was observed once. V usage is TRBV2 and J usage is TRBJ2-5; 7 positions match TRBD1. The CDR3 contains 13 residues. Germline CDR1 reads SNHLY; CDR2 reads FYNNEI. V was pared by 4 bases and J by 5 bases, with 4 bases of the junction left unmatched. The CDR3 is CASSADRVETQYF. The CDR3 DNA is TGTGCCAGCAGTGCCGACAGGGTCGAGACCCAGTACTTC.

This rearrangement joins TRBV23-1 to TRBJ2-7; 15 bases agree with TRBD2. TRBV23-1 is noted as an ORF with a role that remains uncertain. This CDR3 comprises 17 residues. J was trimmed by 4 bases and V by 0 bases; bases with no gene match: 4. CDR3 protein: CASSQSGLAGGSYEQYF. CDR3 coding DNA: TGCGCCAGCAGTCAATCTGGACTAGCGGGAGGGTCGTACGAGCAGTACTTC.

This chain uses TRBV7-8 with TRBJ2-3, with D possibly being TRBD2 (7 bases). CDR3 length equals 16 residues. The V end was cut by 5 bases, the J end by 2 bases, with 17 bases between. The V gene's germline CDR1 is SGHVS and CDR2 FQNEAQ. The chain's CDR3 is CASSPSPGGNTDTQYF. The CDR3 region has the DNA TGTGCCAGCAGCCCCAGTCCGGGGGGCAACACAGATACGCAGTATTTT.

The chain has TRBV29-1 and TRBJ1-5; D call uncertain. CDR3 length: 12 amino acids. Per the germline V gene, CDR1 is SQVTM and CDR2 is ANQGSEA. V shed 4 bases and J shed 4 bases, with 8 bases lying between them. The CDR3: CSVVSANQPQHF. In DNA form, the CDR3 reads TGCAGCGTTGTCAGCGCTAATCAGCCCCAGCATTTT.

The chain carries TRBV18 and TRBJ2-5; 9 bases agree with TRBD2. CDR1 KGHSH and CDR2 LQKENI come from the germline V gene. The junction had 16 bases not matched to a gene; V was cut back by 3 bases and J by 5 bases. The CDR3 length is 18 residues. The CDR3 sequence is CASSPLAMNSGRRETQYF. The CDR3 DNA reads TGTGCCAGCTCACCTCTCGCGATGAATAGCGGGAGACGCGAGACCCAGTACTTC. Full variable domain (remainder filled in from reference TRBV18 and TRBJ2-5): NAGVMQNPRHLVRRRGQEARLRCSPMKGHSHVYWYRQLPEEGLKFMVYLQKENIIDESGMPKERFSAEFPKEGPSILRIQQVVRGDSAAYFCASSPLAMNSGRRETQYFGPGTRLLVL.

The rearrangement links TRBV2 to TRBJ2-2, with 12 bases that match TRBD2. Germline trimming cut 4 bases from V and 4 bases from J; bases unmatched to any gene: 1. This CDR3 contains 15 residues. CDR1 SNHLY and CDR2 FYNNEI come from the germline V gene. CDR3 sequence: CASSGTSGATGELFF. The CDR3 DNA follows: TGTGCCAGCAGTGGGACTAGCGGGGCCACCGGGGAGCTGTTTTTT.

CDR3 residues: CASSLGPGTGNQPQHF. The CDR3 bases are TGTGCCAGCAGCTTAGGTCCCGGGACAGGTAATCAGCCCCAGCATTTT. V is TRBV5-4 and J is TRBJ1-5, with 8 nucleotides matching TRBD1. Germline CDR1 and CDR2: SGHNT and YYREEE (reference sequence). V lost 2 bases to trimming and J lost 4 bases; unmatched junction nucleotides: 8. CDR3 length: 16 residues. Based on the CDR3 plus reference TRBV5-4 and TRBJ1-5, the full variable domain is ETGVTQSPTHLIKTRGQQVTLRCSSQSGHNTVSWYQQALGQGPQFIFQYYREEENGRGNFPPRFSGLQFPNYSSELNVNALELDDSALYLCASSLGPGTGNQPQHFGDGTRLSIL.

V is TRBV7-8 and J is TRBJ2-7; D is ambiguous. Germline V CDR1 and CDR2: SGHVS, FQNEAQ. V was trimmed by 4 bases and J by 6 bases, leaving 7 bases between them. The CDR3 totals 11 residues. The CDR3 loop reads CASSSGGEQYF. In DNA, the CDR3 is TGTGCCAGCAGCTCGGGTGGCGAGCAGTACTTC.

J is TRBJ2-2 and V is TRBV6-6; the match to TRBD1 covers 8 bases. V was clipped by 9 bases and J by 2 bases; unmatched bases: 11. Germline V gene data show CDR1 as MNHNY and CDR2 as SVGAGI (reference sequence). The CDR3 runs 16 residues. The CDR3 bases are TGTGCCAGTCTAGCAGGGACAGGTCGAAACACCGGGGAGCTGTTTTTT. Its protein product is CASLAGTGRNTGELFF.

The chain recombines TRBV25-1 with TRBJ1-4, with 7 positions matching TRBD1. V dropped 3 bases and J dropped 3; count of bases not matched to a gene: 4. The CDR3 runs to 15 residues. Germline values: CDR1 MGHDK, CDR2 SYGVNS. The CDR3 reads CASSDGQGANEKLFF. The CDR3 DNA sequence: TGTGCCAGCAGTGATGGTCAGGGGGCTAATGAAAAACTGTTTTTT.

The CDR3 region has the DNA TGTGCCAGCAGTCGTGGGCCCTTCTCCAACACAGGGGGGATCCTTTCGGCTGGCTACACCTTC. As protein: CASSRGPFSNTGGILSAGYTF. V is TRBV2 and J is TRBJ1-2, with 8 bases aligning to TRBD1. The CDR3 is 21 amino acids. J lost 7 bases, V lost 5 bases, and 30 bases had no gene match. The germline gives CDR1 SNHLY, CDR2 FYNNEI.

The V call is TRBV19, the J call TRBJ2-2; perhaps TRBD2 as D (5 bases). V shed 2 bases and J shed 4 bases, with 17 bases lying between them. The CDR3 contains 17 residues. Germline loops: CDR1 LNHDA, CDR2 SQIVND (reference sequence). The chain's CDR3 is CASSIYKGVVGTGELFF. For the CDR3, the DNA is TGTGCCAGTAGTATATATAAGGGAGTGGTCGGCACCGGGGAGCTGTTTTTT.

This rearrangement joins TRBV25-1 to TRBJ2-1, with D possibly matching TRBD1 (6 bases). Looked up from germline, CDR1 is MGHDK and CDR2 is SYGVNS. The CDR3 extends over 12 amino acids. Between the trimmed V and J ends, which lost 8 bases and 13 bases, there was a span of 18 bases. The CDR3 DNA is TGTGCCAGCGGAGTCCCCGGACAGCCTCAGTTCTTC. Protein: CASGVPGQPQFF.

The rearrangement joins TRBV7-9 to TRBJ2-2, with 16 bases fitting TRBD2. The CDR3 is made up of 15 amino acids. The V segment lost 7 bases and the J segment 6 bases; nucleotides outside the gene matches: 2. The germline V gene encodes CDR1 SEHNR and CDR2 FQNEAQ (reference sequence). CDR3 region: CASIGTSGRAGELFF. The CDR3 DNA follows: TGTGCCAGCATCGGGACTAGCGGGAGGGCCGGGGAGCTGTTTTTT.

This clone was picked up one time. The rearrangement uses TRBV7-2 and TRBJ1-2; D perhaps matches TRBD1 (6 bases). Trimming stripped 5 bases from V and 0 bases from J, with 10 bases between. Germline V lookup: CDR1 SGHTA, CDR2 FQGNSA. The CDR3 extends over 14 amino acids. The CDR3 spells CASSHRTANYGYTF. In nucleotides, the CDR3 is TGTGCCAGCAGCCACAGGACAGCTAACTATGGCTACACCTTC.

The rearrangement uses TRBV3-1 (or the pseudogene TRBV3-2) and TRBJ1-2, with D tentatively TRBD1 (5 bases). The CDR3 consists of 15 residues. Germline CDR1 LGHDT, CDR2 YNNKEL (reference sequence). V lost 4 bases and J 7 bases, leaving 19 bases between the germline ends. The CDR3 DNA reads as TGTGCCAGCAGCCCGACCACAGCGGGGGGGTCTGGCTACACCTTC. It codes for CASSPTTAGGSGYTF.

The rearrangement uses TRBV28 and TRBJ2-5, with 9 bases aligning to TRBD1. The germline CDR1 and CDR2 sequences are MDHEN and SYDVKM. The CDR3 loop spans 14 amino acids. Trimming removed 7 bases from V and 9 bases from J; junction bases left unmatched: 12. CDR3 residues: CASTSRQGGASQYF. The CDR3 region has the DNA TGTGCCAGCACGAGCCGACAGGGGGGGGCGTCCCAGTACTTC. The entire variable domain, with the rest obtained from reference TRBV28 and TRBJ2-5, is as follows: DVKVTQSSRYLVKRTGEKVFLECVQDMDHENMFWYRQDPGLGLRLIYFSYDVKMKEKGDIPEGYSVSREKKERFSLILESASTNQTSMYLCASTSRQGGASQYFGPGTRLLVL.

The rearrangement uses TRBV7-2 and TRBJ2-1; D gene uncertain. This CDR3 is built from 15 residues. Germline V gene data show CDR1 as SGHTA and CDR2 as FQGNSA. Trimming took 5 bases from V and 4 from J, leaving 15 bases between them. CDR3 loop: CASSPPNTRYNEQFF. The CDR3 region has the DNA TGTGCCAGCAGCCCACCCAATACTCGTTACAATGAGCAGTTCTTC.

This chain uses TRBV7-7 with TRBJ2-5; 14 bases agree with TRBD2. V dropped 6 bases and J dropped 5; count of bases not matched to a gene: 8. Germline CDR1 is SSHAT and CDR2 is FNYEAQ (reference sequence). There are 16 residues in the CDR3. The CDR3 DNA is TGTGCCAGCAGTACGACTAGCGGGAGGGCCAGTGAGACCCAGTACTTC. Protein sequence: CASSTTSGRASETQYF. Based on the CDR3 plus reference TRBV7-7 and TRBJ2-5, the full variable domain is GAGVSQSPRYKVTKRGQDVTLRCDPISSHATLYWYQQALGQGPEFLTYFNYEAQPDKSGLPSDRFSAERPEGSISTLTIQRTEQRDSAMYRCASSTTSGRASETQYFGPGTRLLVL.

The sample holds one count of this clone. The chain has TRBV6-2 or TRBV6-3 and TRBJ1-3, with 7 bases aligning to TRBD1. With V trimmed by 2 bases and J by 0 bases, 7 bases remained unmatched. The CDR3 is 17 residues long. CDR1 MNHEY and CDR2 SVGEGT come from the germline V gene. CDR3: CASSYPDRRISGNTIYF. The DNA of the CDR3 is TGTGCCAGCAGTTACCCGGACAGGAGAATCTCTGGAAACACCATATATTTT.

The chain links TRBV27 to TRBJ1-1, with 10 bases fitting TRBD1. V gave up 10 bases and J gave up 4 bases; unmatched junction bases: 15. The V gene's germline CDR1 is MNHEY and CDR2 SMNVEV (reference sequence). This CDR3 region has 16 residues. The CDR3 loop is CATATQPGQGFTEAFF. CDR3 coding DNA: TGTGCCACAGCAACCCAACCGGGACAGGGGTTCACTGAAGCTTTCTTT.

This clone was observed once. The CDR3 DNA reads TGCAGCGTCGTCTCTCTCCACAGGCCCAACACAGATACGCAGTATTTT. This sequence encodes CSVVSLHRPNTDTQYF. The chain uses TRBV29-1 and TRBJ2-3, with D maybe TRBD1 (5 bases). Per the germline V gene, CDR1 is SQVTM and CDR2 is ANQGSEA. This CDR3 spans 16 amino acids. Trimming left V 6 bases short and J 2 bases short, with 21 bases between.

The gene calls are TRBV5-6 and TRBJ2-5; tentatively, D is TRBD1 (5 bases). CDR3 length equals 13 residues. V was pared by 1 base and J by 5 bases, with 9 bases between. Germline lookup yields CDR1 SGHDT and CDR2 YYEEEE. CDR3 region: CASSLTGPETQYF. DNA of the CDR3: TGTGCCAGCAGCTTGACAGGACCGGAGACCCAGTACTTC.

J is TRBJ1-6 and V is TRBV27; 11 bases map to TRBD1. Trimming removed 3 bases from V and 8 bases from J; junction bases left unmatched: 12. This CDR3 has 18 amino acids. Germline V lookup: CDR1 MNHEY, CDR2 SMNVEV (reference sequence). CDR3 bases: TGTGCCAGCAGTTTCCACGGACAGGGGGCTAAATGGTATTCACCCCTCCACTTT. It specifies CASSFHGQGAKWYSPLHF.

There are a few counts of this clone. This chain connects TRBV3-1 (or the pseudogene TRBV3-2) to TRBJ2-7; 10 bases agree with TRBD2. The ends lost 0 bases at V and 3 bases at J; junction bases unmatched: 17. The CDR3 contains 20 residues. CDR1 and CDR2 (germline): LGHDT, YNNKEL (reference sequence). The CDR3 DNA is TGTGCCAGCAGCCAAGACTGGGGTGCGGTAGCGGGAGGACCTCTCTACGAGCAGTACTTC. Its protein is CASSQDWGAVAGGPLYEQYF.

The chain is built from TRBV5-4 and TRBJ2-5, with TRBD1 as a possible D gene (6 bases). V was clipped by 3 bases and J by 3 bases, with 9 bases between them. The germline CDR1 and CDR2 sequences are SGHNT and YYREEE (reference sequence). This CDR3 spans 13 amino acids. The chain's CDR3 is CASSSRQEETQYF. The CDR3 DNA reads TGTGCCAGCAGCTCTCGACAGGAAGAGACCCAGTACTTC.

V is TRBV12-5 and J is TRBJ2-3; D remains unclear. Trimming left V 1 base short and J 10 bases short, with 6 bases between. Germline-derived CDR1 and CDR2 are LGHNT and FRNRAP. The CDR3 loop spans 11 amino acids. The DNA of the CDR3 is TGTGCTAGTGGTTTGGACACAGCGCAGTATTTT. Its protein is CASGLDTAQYF.

This chain links TRBV14 with TRBJ1-6; D is unclear. This CDR3 contains 17 residues. The germline V gene encodes CDR1 SGHDN and CDR2 FVKESK. Trimming took 5 bases from V and 4 from J, leaving 18 bases between them. The CDR3 DNA follows: TGTGCCAGCAGCTTCACAGCCCGCCCGCCTTATAATTCACCCCTCCACTTT. It encodes CASSFTARPPYNSPLHF.